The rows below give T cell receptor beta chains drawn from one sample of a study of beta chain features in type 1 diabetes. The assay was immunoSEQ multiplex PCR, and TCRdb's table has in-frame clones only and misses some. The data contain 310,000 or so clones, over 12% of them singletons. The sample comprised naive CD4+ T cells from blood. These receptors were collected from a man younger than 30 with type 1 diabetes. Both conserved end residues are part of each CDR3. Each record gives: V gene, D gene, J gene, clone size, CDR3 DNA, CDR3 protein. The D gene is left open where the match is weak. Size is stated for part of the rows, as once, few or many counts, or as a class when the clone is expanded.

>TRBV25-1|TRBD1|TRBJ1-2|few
TGTGCCAGGACATGGGACAGGGATCCCCCTCTCTATGGCTACACCTTC
CARTWDRDPPLYGYTF
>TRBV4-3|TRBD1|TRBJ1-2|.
TGCGCCAGCAGCCAGGACAGGGTGGGCGGCTACACCTTC
CASSQDRVGGYTF
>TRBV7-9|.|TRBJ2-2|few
TGTGCCAGCGGGACCAGGGGCCCTAGAACCGGGGAGCTGTTTTTT
CASGTRGPRTGELFF
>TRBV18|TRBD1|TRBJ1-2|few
TGTGCCAGCTCACCCGGACAGGGCGGATCCTATGGCTACACCTTC
CASSPGQGGSYGYTF
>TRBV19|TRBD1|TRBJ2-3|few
TGTGCCAGTACGGACAGGGCGTCAGATACGCAGTATTTT
CASTDRASDTQYF
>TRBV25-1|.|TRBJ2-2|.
TGTGCCAGCAGTCCTCGGACAGACGGGGAGCTGTTTTTT
CASSPRTDGELFF
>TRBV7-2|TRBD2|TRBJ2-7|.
TGTGCCAGCAGCTTAGCGCGTCGATTAGCGGGAGGTTTCCTCTCCTACGAGCAGTACTTC
CASSLARRLAGGFLSYEQYF
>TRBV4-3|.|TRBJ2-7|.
TGCGCCAGCAGCCAAGATCGGCAGGAACGCTACGAGCAGTACTTC
CASSQDRQERYEQYF
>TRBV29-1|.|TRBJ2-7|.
TGCAGCGTTGGGCGAGAGGGGAGGACCTACGAGCAGTACTTC
CSVGREGRTYEQYF
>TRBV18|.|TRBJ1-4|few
TGTGCCAGCTCCCAGACGACGGAGGAAAAACTGTTTTTT
CASSQTTEEKLFF
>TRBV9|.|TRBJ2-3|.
TGTGCCAGCAGCGTTAGTCAGGTGACAGATACGCAGTATTTT
CASSVSQVTDTQYF
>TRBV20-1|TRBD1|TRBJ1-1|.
TGCAGTGGCACAGGGGCCCCTGAAGCTTTCTTT
CSGTGAPEAFF
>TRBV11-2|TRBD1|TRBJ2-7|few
TGTGCCAGCAGGATGACAGGGGAAAAGGGCCACGAGCAGTACTTC
CASRMTGEKGHEQYF
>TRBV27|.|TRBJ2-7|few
TGTGCCAGCAGGTCGTCAGGGGCCTACGAGCAGTACTTC
CASRSSGAYEQYF
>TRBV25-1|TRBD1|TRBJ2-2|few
TGTGCCAGCAGTGAGGGACAGGGGATATACACCGGGGAGCTGTTTTTT
CASSEGQGIYTGELFF
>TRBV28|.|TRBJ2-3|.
TGTGCCAGCAGTCGATCGATCCTCGAGGCAGATACGCAGTATTTT
CASSRSILEADTQYF
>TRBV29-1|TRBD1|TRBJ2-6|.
TGCAGCGTCAATGACAGGGGGTCCTCCGACTCTGGGGCCAACGTCCTGACTTTC
CSVNDRGSSDSGANVLTF
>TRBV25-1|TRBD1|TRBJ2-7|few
TGTGCCAGCAGTGCCCCGGGACAGGGGTTTGGTGAGCAGTACTTC
CASSAPGQGFGEQYF
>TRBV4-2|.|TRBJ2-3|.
TGTGCCAGCAGCCAAGTTCCAGGGGAGGGCCGTGGAGATACGCAGTATTTT
CASSQVPGEGRGDTQYF
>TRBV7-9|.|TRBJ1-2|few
TGTGCCAGCGGGAGGGCGGGGCCGGACTATGGCTACACCTTC
CASGRAGPDYGYTF
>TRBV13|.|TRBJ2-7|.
TGTGCCAGCAGCTTGCGTCTAGGAGCCGACGAGCAGTACTTC
CASSLRLGADEQYF
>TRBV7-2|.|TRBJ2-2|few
.
CASSPRLDPTPGSCFF
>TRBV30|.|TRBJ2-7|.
TGTGCCTGGAGTGTTTATCTAGCCTACGAGCAGTACTTC
CAWSVYLAYEQYF
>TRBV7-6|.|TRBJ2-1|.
TGTGCCAGCAGCAGGGGTCTGGCTAGGGGTCTTAGGGGCGATGAGCAGTTCTTC
CASSRGLARGLRGDEQFF
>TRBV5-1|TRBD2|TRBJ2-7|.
TGCGCCAGCAGCTGGACTAGCGGGACACCGACTTACTCCTACGAGCAGTACTTC
CASSWTSGTPTYSYEQYF
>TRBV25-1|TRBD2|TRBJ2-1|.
TGTGCCAGCAGTGATTTGGGGGGGGATGAGCAGTTCTTC
CASSDLGGDEQFF
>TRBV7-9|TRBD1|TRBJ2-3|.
TGTGCCAGCAGCGTAGCCGTCGGGACAGGGGGCAGCGATACGCAGTATTTT
CASSVAVGTGGSDTQYF
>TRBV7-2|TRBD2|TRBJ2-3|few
TGTGCCAGCAGCAGATTAGCGGGGGGGCGAGATACGCAGTATTTT
CASSRLAGGRDTQYF
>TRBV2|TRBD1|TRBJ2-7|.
TGTGCCAGCAGTATCGGGACAGGTGCCTACGAGCAGTACTTC
CASSIGTGAYEQYF
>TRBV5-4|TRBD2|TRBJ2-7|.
TGTGCCAGCAGCGAAGCTAGCGGGAGTGTCCTCTACGAGCAGTACTTC
CASSEASGSVLYEQYF
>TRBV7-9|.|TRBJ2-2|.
TGTGCCAGCAGCTTAGTCACAGTGTTTTTT
CASSLVTVFF
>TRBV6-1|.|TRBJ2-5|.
TGTGCCAGCAGTGAGGGTAGGAGACGGGAGACCCAGTACTTC
CASSEGRRRETQYF
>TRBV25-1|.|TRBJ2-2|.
TGTGCCAGCAGTGAGGGGGCAGCCCGGTTTGGGGAGCTGTTTTTT
CASSEGAARFGELFF
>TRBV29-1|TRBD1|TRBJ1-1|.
TGCAGCGTTTTCGGTGTCAGGGGGCTTACTGAAGCTTTCTTT
CSVFGVRGLTEAFF
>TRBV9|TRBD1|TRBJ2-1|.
TGTGCCAGCAGCGTGTCGACAGGGTCCTACAATGAGCAGTTCTTC
CASSVSTGSYNEQFF
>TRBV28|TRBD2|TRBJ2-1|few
TGTGCCAGCAGTTCGACCGGGACTAGCTACAATGAGCAGTTCTTC
CASSSTGTSYNEQFF
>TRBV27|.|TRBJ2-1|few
TGTGCCAGCAGTATAGGCGATCTAGCCAGTGAGCAGTTCTTC
CASSIGDLASEQFF
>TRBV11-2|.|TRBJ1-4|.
TGTGCCAGCAGCTTGCAGCGTGAAACTAATGAAAAACTGTTTTTT
CASSLQRETNEKLFF
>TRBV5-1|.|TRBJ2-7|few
TGCGCCAGCAGCTTGGGCTCTAGCACTCTTTCCGCCTACGAGCAGTACTTC
CASSLGSSTLSAYEQYF
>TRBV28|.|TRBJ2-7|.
TGTGCCAGCAGTTGGTTGACAGGTCACTACGAGCAGTACTTC
CASSWLTGHYEQYF
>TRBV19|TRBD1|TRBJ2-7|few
TGTGCCACCTCGGAGACAGGGTTAACCTACGAGCAGTACTTC
CATSETGLTYEQYF
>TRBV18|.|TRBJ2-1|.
TGTGCCAGCTCACCACAGGACACGTCGAGCTCCTACAATGAGCAGTTCTTC
CASSPQDTSSSYNEQFF
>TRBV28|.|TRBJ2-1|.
TGTGCCAGCAGTTACACGGGACTCTGGGGAGAGCAGTTCTTC
CASSYTGLWGEQFF
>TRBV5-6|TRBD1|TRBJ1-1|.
TGTGCCAGCAGCCCCGACAGGGACACTGAAGCTTTCTTT
CASSPDRDTEAFF